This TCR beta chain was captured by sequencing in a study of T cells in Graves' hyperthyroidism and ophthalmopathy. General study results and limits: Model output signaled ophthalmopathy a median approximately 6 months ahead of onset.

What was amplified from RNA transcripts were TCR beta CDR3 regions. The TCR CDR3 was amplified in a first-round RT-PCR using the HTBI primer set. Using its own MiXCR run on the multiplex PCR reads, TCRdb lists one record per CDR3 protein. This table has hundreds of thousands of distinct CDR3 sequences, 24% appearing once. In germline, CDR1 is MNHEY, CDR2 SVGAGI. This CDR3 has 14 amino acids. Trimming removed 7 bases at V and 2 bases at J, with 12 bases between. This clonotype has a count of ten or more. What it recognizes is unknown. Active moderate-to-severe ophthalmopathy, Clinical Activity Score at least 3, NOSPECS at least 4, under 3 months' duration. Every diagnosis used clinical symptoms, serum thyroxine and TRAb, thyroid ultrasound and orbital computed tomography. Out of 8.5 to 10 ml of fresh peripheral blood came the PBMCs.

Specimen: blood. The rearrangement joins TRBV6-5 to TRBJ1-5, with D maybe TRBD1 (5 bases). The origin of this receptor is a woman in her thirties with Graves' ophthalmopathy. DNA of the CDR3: TGTGCCAGCACCCAGGGAGGAGGCAATCAGCCCCAGCATTTT. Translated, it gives CASTQGGGNQPQHF.